This TCR beta chain was documented in a study of PD-L1 blockade in urothelial cancer. Study-wide background: About 90% of the roughly 30 patients were men whose urothelial cancer was bladder-origin. The study, taken as a whole, reports: Below-median pretreatment blood TCR clonality was associated with improved progression-free and overall survival.

Produced via immunoSEQ multiplex PCR; TCRdb's table is partial and in-frame only. The data show some 20,000 clones, around 90% seen once. In this sample, this clone turned up once. Its antigen is not known. Urothelial carcinoma, locally advanced or metastatic, affected the patients. Pretreatment and on-treatment blood mononuclear cell samples were taken, totaling between 1 and 8 time points per patient. The TCR sequence derives from a man in his forties or fifties with urothelial cancer. The sample consisted of PBMCs, taken around atezolizumab (anti-PD-L1) treatment.

The chain's CDR3 is CASSRTGELFF. As DNA, the CDR3 is TGTGCCTCCTCGAGGACCGGGGAGCTGTTTTTT. The chain links TRBV19 to TRBJ2-2, with D unclear. The V and J ends lost 11 bases and 5 bases respectively, with 9 bases between them. CDR1 LNHDA and CDR2 SQIVND come from the germline V gene (reference sequence). The CDR3 covers 11 residues.